This T cell receptor (beta chain) came from a study of regulatory T cells in long-lasting Graves disease. The CDR3 consists of 14 residues. The time point is: persistent/refractory GD, antithyroid drugs over 5 years with positive TRAb. RNA isolated from PBMCs was used to make the TCR library. TCR beta libraries were built with iRepertoire HTBI primers and Arm-PCR of CDR3 regions. MiXCR, applied by TCRdb to the multiplex PCR reads, yields one record per CDR3 protein. The table has about 660,000 distinct CDR3 sequences, 25% to 35% seen once. This clonotype has more than one count but fewer than ten. One end of the junction fails to match germline, which may point to a read error.

This clonotype was sampled from a female donor with Graves disease. The specimen comprised peripheral blood mononuclear cells (PBMCs), sampled when the disease was refractory, from a patient treated with antithyroid drugs. The chain employs TRBV12-3 or TRBV12-4 and TRBJ2-7; D perhaps matches TRBD2 (5 bases). The CDR3 DNA reads TGTGCCAGCAGCTTAGGGAGCGTAACCTACGAGCAGTACTTC. This translates into CASSLGSVTYEQYF.